This T cell receptor (beta chain) derives from a study of blood T cell repertoires in COVID-19. About the study: Sites across the United States, Italy and Spain contributed samples from acute and convalescent COVID-19.

TCRdb's table, derived via immunoSEQ multiplex PCR, lists solely in-frame clones and lacks some. The sample has approximately 71,000 clones, around nine tenths seen once. A single count supports this clone. The CDR3 spans 13 residues. Germline V gene sequence: CDR1 SGHRS, CDR2 YFSETQ. Losses at the gene ends were 0 bases for V and 5 bases for J; bases not matched to a gene: 1. The sample comprised peripheral blood. The TCR sequence derives from a woman aged 18-30 years with acute or convalescent COVID-19. The V call is TRBV5-1, the J call TRBJ2-7; 8 bases are shared with TRBD1. The CDR3 sequence is CASSLGQGNEQYF. For the CDR3, the DNA is TGCGCCAGCAGCTTGGGACAGGGGAACGAGCAGTACTTC.